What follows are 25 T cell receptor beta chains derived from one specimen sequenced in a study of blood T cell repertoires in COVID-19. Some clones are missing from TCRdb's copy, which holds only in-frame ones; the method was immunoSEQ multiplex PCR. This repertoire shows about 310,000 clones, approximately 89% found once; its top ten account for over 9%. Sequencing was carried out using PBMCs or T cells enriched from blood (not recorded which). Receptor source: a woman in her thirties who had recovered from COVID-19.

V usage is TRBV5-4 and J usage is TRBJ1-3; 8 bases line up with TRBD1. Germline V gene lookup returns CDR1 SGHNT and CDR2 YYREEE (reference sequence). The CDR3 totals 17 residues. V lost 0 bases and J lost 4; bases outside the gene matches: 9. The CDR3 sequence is CASSLEDRGLEGNTIYF. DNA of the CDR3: TGTGCCAGCAGCTTGGAAGACAGGGGCTTAGAAGGAAACACCATATATTTT.

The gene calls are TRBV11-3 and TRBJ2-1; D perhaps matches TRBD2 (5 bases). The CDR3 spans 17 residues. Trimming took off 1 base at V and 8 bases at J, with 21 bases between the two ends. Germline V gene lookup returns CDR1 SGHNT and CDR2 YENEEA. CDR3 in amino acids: CASSLGVARALGDEQFF. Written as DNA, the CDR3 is TGTGCCAGCAGCTTAGGAGTAGCGAGAGCTCTAGGTGATGAGCAGTTCTTC.

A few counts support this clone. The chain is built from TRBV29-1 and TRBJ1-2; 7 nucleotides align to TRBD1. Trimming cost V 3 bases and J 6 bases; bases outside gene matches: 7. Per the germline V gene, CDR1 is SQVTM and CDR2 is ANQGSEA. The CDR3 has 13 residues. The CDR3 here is CSVDSGGGDGYTF. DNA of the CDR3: TGCAGCGTTGATTCAGGGGGTGGGGATGGCTACACCTTC.

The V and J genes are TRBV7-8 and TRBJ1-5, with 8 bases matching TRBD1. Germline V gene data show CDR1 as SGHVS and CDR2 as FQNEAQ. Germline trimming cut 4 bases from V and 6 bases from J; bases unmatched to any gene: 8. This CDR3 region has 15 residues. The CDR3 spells CASSSTPGGGQPQHF. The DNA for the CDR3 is TGTGCCAGCAGCTCGACCCCAGGGGGCGGTCAGCCCCAGCATTTT.

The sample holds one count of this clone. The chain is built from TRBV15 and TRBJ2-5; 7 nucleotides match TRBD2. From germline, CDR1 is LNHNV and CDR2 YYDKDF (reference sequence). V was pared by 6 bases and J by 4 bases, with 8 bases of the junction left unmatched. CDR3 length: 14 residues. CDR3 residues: CATRNMGGLETQYF. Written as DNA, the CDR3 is TGTGCCACCAGAAACATGGGGGGGTTAGAGACCCAGTACTTC.

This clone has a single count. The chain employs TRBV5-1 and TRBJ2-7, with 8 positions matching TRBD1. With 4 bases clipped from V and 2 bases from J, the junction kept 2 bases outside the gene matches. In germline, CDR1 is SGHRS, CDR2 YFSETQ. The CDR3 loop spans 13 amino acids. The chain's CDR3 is CASSRGQAYEQYF. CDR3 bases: TGCGCCAGCAGCCGGGGACAGGCCTACGAGCAGTACTTC.

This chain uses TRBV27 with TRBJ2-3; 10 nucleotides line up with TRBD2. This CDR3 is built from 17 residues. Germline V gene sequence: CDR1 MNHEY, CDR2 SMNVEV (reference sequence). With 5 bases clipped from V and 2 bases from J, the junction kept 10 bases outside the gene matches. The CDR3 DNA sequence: TGTGCCAGCAGTCCTCTGAGGACTAGCGGATACACAGATACGCAGTATTTT. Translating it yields CASSPLRTSGYTDTQYF.

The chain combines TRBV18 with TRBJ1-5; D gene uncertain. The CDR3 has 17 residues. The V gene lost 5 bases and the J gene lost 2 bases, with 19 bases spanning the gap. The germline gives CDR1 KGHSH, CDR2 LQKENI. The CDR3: CASSVVSLERGNQPQHF. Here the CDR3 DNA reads TGTGCCAGCTCAGTCGTGTCGTTGGAGAGGGGCAATCAGCCCCAGCATTTT. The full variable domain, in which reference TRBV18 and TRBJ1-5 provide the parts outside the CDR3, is NAGVMQNPRHLVRRRGQEARLRCSPMKGHSHVYWYRQLPEEGLKFMVYLQKENIIDESGMPKERFSAEFPKEGPSILRIQQVVRGDSAAYFCASSVVSLERGNQPQHFGDGTRLSIL.

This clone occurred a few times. CDR3 region: CATSRDPVAANTGELFF. The CDR3 nucleotides read TGTGCCACCAGCAGAGATCCCGTGGCGGCGAACACCGGGGAGCTGTTTTTT. This rearrangement joins TRBV15 to TRBJ2-2; D unclear. Looked up from germline, CDR1 is LNHNV and CDR2 is YYDKDF (reference sequence). The CDR3 consists of 17 residues. The germline V and J ends were trimmed by 0 bases and 0 bases, with 11 bases remaining between them.

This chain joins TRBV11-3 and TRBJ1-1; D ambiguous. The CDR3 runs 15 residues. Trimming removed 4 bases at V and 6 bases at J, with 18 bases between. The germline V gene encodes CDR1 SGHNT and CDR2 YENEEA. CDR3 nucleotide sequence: TGTGCCAGCAGCTCGACCGGGAGTGTGGGCGCTGAAGCTTTCTTT. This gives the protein CASSSTGSVGAEAFF.

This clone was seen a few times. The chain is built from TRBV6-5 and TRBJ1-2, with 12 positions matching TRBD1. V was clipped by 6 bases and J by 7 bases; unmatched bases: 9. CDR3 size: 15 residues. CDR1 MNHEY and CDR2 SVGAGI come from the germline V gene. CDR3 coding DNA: TGTGCCAGCAGCCCCGGGACAGGGGGCCTGGGTGGCTACACCTTC. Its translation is CASSPGTGGLGGYTF.

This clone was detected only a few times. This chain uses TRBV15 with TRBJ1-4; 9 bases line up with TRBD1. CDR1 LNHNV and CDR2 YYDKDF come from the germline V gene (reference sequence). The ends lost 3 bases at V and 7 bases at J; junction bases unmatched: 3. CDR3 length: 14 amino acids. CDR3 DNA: TGTGCCACCAGCAGCGACAGGGGGAGTGAAAAACTGTTTTTT. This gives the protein CATSSDRGSEKLFF. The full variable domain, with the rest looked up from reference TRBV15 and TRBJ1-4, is DAMVIQNPRYQVTQFGKPVTLSCSQTLNHNVMYWYQQKSSQAPKLLFHYYDKDFNNEADTPDNFQSRRPNTSFCFLDIRSPGLGDTAMYLCATSSDRGSEKLFFGSGTQLSVL.

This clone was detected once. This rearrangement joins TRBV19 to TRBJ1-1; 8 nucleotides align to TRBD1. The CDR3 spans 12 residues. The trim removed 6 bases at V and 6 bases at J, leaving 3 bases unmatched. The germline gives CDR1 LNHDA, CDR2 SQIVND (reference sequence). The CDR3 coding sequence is TGTGCCAGTAGCGGACAGGGCCCTGAAGCTTTCTTT. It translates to CASSGQGPEAFF.

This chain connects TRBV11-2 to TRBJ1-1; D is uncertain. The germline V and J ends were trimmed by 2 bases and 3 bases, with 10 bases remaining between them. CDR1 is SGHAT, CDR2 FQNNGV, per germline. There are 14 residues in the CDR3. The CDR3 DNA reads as TGTGCCAGCAGCTTATCCGGGGTGGACACTGAAGCTTTCTTT. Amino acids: CASSLSGVDTEAFF.

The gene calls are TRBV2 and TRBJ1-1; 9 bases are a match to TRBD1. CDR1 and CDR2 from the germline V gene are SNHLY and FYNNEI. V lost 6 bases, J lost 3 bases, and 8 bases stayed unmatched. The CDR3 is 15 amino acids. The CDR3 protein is CASRKQGAGDTEAFF. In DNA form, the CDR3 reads TGTGCCAGCAGAAAACAGGGGGCGGGCGACACTGAAGCTTTCTTT.

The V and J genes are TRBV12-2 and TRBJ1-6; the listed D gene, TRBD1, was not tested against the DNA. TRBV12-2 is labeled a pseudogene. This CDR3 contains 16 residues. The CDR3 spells CASRSETGQGDSPLHF. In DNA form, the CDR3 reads TGTGCAAGTCGCTCAGAAACGGGACAGGGAGATTCACCCCTCCACTTT.

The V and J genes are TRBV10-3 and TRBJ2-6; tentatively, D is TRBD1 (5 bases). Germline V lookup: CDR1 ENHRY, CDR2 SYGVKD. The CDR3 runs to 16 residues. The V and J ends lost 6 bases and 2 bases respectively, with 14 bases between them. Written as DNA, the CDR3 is TGTGCCATCAGCTCGATCACAGGTCCTGGGGCCAACGTCCTGACTTTC. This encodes CAISSITGPGANVLTF.

The CDR3 DNA follows: TGTGCCAGCACGGGAAGGAGGGCTGAAGCTTTCTTT. Amino acid sequence: CASTGRRAEAFF. The chain combines TRBV12-3 or TRBV12-4 with TRBJ1-1, with D unresolved. The CDR3 totals 12 residues. The germline V and J ends were trimmed by 7 bases and 6 bases, with 12 bases remaining between them.

CDR3 in amino acids: CATTNPGQRDEKLFF. In DNA, the CDR3 is TGTGCCACCACCAATCCAGGACAGAGAGATGAAAAACTGTTTTTT. The genes are TRBV15 and TRBJ1-4, with D possibly TRBD1 on 6 matching bases. Trimming shortened V by 7 bases and J by 6 bases, and 18 bases separated the two germline ends. This CDR3 has 15 amino acids. Looked up from germline, CDR1 is LNHNV and CDR2 is YYDKDF (reference sequence).

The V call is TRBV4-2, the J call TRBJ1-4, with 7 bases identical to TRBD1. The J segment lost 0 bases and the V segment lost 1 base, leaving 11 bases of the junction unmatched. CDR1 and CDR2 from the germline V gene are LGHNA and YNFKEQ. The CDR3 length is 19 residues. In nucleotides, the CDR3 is TGTGCCAGCAGCCAAGCCCCGGGACAGCCTCACTCAACTAATGAAAAACTGTTTTTT. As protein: CASSQAPGQPHSTNEKLFF.

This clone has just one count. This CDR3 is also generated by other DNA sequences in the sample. The chain's CDR3 is CSVEDATGTSYEQYF. The CDR3 DNA follows: TGCAGCGTTGAAGATGCAACAGGGACAAGCTACGAGCAGTACTTC. This sequence joins TRBV29-1 and TRBJ2-7; tentatively, D is TRBD1 (6 bases). Germline V gene sequence: CDR1 SQVTM, CDR2 ANQGSEA. CDR3 length: 15 residues. Trimming shortened V by 0 bases and J by 3 bases, and 15 bases separated the two germline ends.

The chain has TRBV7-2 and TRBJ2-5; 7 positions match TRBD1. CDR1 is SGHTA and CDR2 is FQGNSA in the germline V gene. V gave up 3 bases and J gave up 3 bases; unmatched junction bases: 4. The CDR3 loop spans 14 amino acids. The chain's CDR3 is CASSLEQGKETQYF. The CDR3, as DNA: TGTGCCAGCAGCTTGGAACAGGGGAAAGAGACCCAGTACTTC.

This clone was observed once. The CDR3 spells CAISGDRGYSNQPQHF. The CDR3 DNA follows: TGTGCCATCAGTGGCGACAGGGGCTATAGCAATCAGCCCCAGCATTTT. The chain links TRBV10-3 to TRBJ1-5; the match to TRBD1 covers 8 bases. CDR3 length: 16 residues. Germline V gene data show CDR1 as ENHRY and CDR2 as SYGVKD. V was clipped by 4 bases and J by 0 bases; unmatched bases: 5.

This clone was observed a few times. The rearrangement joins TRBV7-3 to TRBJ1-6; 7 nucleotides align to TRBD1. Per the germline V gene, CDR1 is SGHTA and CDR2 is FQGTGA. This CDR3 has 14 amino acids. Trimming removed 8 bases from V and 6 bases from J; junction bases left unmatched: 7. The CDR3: CASSPTGSNSPLHF. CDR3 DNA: TGTGCCAGCTCCCCGACAGGGAGTAATTCACCCCTCCACTTT.

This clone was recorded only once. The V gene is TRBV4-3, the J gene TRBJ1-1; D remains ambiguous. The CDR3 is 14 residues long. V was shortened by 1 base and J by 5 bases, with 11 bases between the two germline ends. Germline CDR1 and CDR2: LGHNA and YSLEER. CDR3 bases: TGCGCCAGCAGCCAAGTGGGCAGTGGAACTGAAGCTTTCTTT. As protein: CASSQVGSGTEAFF.